Presented here are 15 T cell receptor beta chains from one specimen sequenced in a study of radiation and T cells in renal cell carcinoma. Measured with immunoSEQ multiplex PCR; TCRdb has only the in-frame clones, and not every one. The sample includes 40,000 to 60,000 clones, 65% to 90% of them seen just once. Time point noted: baseline pretreatment blood. Described treatment: 15 Gy SBRT to primary tumor, nephrectomy 4 weeks later. This specimen consisted of blood, obtained from a patient whose treatment included radiotherapy and nephrectomy. These receptors were obtained from a woman in her seventies with renal cell carcinoma.

V usage is TRBV5-1 and J usage is TRBJ2-1; D not resolved. Trimming removed 4 bases from V and 4 bases from J, with 21 bases in between. The CDR3 has 17 amino acids. Germline V CDR1 and CDR2: SGHRS, YFSETQ. The DNA for the CDR3 is TGCGCCAGCAGCGATGAGGTGCCTGTTAGGGCTTACAATGAGCAGTTCTTC. The encoded protein is CASSDEVPVRAYNEQFF.

The CDR3 is CASSNRGPLYGYTF. For the CDR3, the DNA is TGTGCCAGCAGCAACCGGGGCCCGCTCTATGGCTACACCTTC. The chain has TRBV7-9 and TRBJ1-2, with a tentative D call TRBD1 (5 bases). This CDR3 comprises 14 residues. Trimming took 5 bases from V and 4 from J, leaving 14 bases between them. The V gene's germline CDR1 is SEHNR and CDR2 FQNEAQ (reference sequence).

V and J are TRBV29-1 and TRBJ1-2, with unresolved D. V shed 1 base and J shed 4 bases, with 13 bases lying between them. CDR1 SQVTM and CDR2 ANQGSEA come from the germline V gene. The CDR3 length is 14 residues. The CDR3 nucleotides read TGCAGCGTTGAAGCCCCCGGTCAGCTCTATGGCTACACCTTC. Amino acid sequence: CSVEAPGQLYGYTF.

The chain employs TRBV11-2 and TRBJ2-1; a weak D match, TRBD1 (5 bases). CDR1 is SGHAT and CDR2 is FQNNGV in the germline V gene. Trimming removed 1 base at V and 5 bases at J, with 6 bases between. The length of the CDR3 is 13 residues. The CDR3 spells CASSLAGNNEQFF. The CDR3 coding sequence is TGTGCCAGCAGCTTAGCAGGGAACAATGAGCAGTTCTTC.

J is TRBJ2-7 and V is TRBV6-1; the D gene is possibly TRBD2 (5 bases). V was clipped by 0 bases and J by 3 bases, with 12 bases between them. CDR1 and CDR2 from the germline V gene are MNHNS and SASEGT. There are 15 residues in the CDR3. The CDR3 is CASSEARTLGYEQYF. CDR3 bases: TGTGCCAGCAGTGAAGCGCGGACTCTGGGCTACGAGCAGTACTTC.

The V call is TRBV6-5, the J call TRBJ1-5, with D unresolved. V was cut by 4 bases and J by 9 bases, with 13 bases left in between. This CDR3 comprises 13 residues. Germline V gene sequence: CDR1 MNHEY, CDR2 SVGAGI. CDR3 DNA: TGTGCCAGCAGTTCCGGCCGGGATCGGCCCCAGCATTTT. As protein: CASSSGRDRPQHF.

This chain joins TRBV5-5 and TRBJ1-2, with D tentatively TRBD1 (5 bases). Germline CDR1 reads SGHKS; CDR2 reads YYEKEE (reference sequence). V lost 2 bases and J 7 bases, leaving 12 bases between the germline ends. This CDR3 has 13 residues. The CDR3, as DNA: TGTGCCAGCAGCTTCATCCAGGGCAGTGGCTACACCTTC. Protein sequence: CASSFIQGSGYTF.

This clone was counted between two and nine times. The rearrangement uses TRBV2 and TRBJ1-1; D is uncertain. The CDR3 extends over 11 amino acids. The V gene lost 11 bases and the J gene lost 0 bases, with 7 bases spanning the gap. CDR1 is SNHLY, CDR2 FYNNEI, per germline. The CDR3 spells CAVRLNTEAFF. CDR3 nucleotides: TGTGCCGTCCGCTTGAACACTGAAGCTTTCTTT.

V is TRBV29-1 and J is TRBJ2-1; 7 bases are a match to TRBD2. The CDR3 length is 19 residues. Germline CDR1 and CDR2: SQVTM and ANQGSEA. J lost 4 bases, V lost 6 bases, and 24 bases had no gene match. In DNA, the CDR3 is TGCAGCGTGAACCACAGGTGGACTAGTCAAACTTCCCCTTACAATGAGCAGTTCTTC. Translation: CSVNHRWTSQTSPYNEQFF.

This sequence joins TRBV19 and TRBJ1-1; TRBD1 matches at 7 bases. V was pared by 7 bases and J by 1 base, with 18 bases of the junction left unmatched. Germline assignment: CDR1 LNHDA and CDR2 SQIVND (reference sequence). This CDR3 contains 18 residues. The CDR3 DNA sequence: TGTGCCAGTACCGGGTCGAGCCGGAGGGGGCGCGGGAACACTGAAGCTTTCTTT. Translated, it gives CASTGSSRRGRGNTEAFF.

The chain uses TRBV6-6 and TRBJ2-3, with D possibly matching TRBD2 (5 bases). Germline V gives CDR1 MNHNY, CDR2 SVGAGI (reference sequence). CDR3 length equals 16 residues. Trimming took off 10 bases at V and 0 bases at J, with 20 bases between the two ends. The CDR3 nucleotides are TGTGCCACCTCTCCACCGAGAGCGGAGAGCACAGATACGCAGTATTTT. Its protein is CATSPPRAESTDTQYF.

The rearrangement uses TRBV19 and TRBJ2-7; tentative D call: TRBD2 (5 bases). The germline CDR1 and CDR2 sequences are LNHDA and SQIVND (reference sequence). Trimming pared 4 bases from V and 5 bases from J, leaving 12 bases between. This CDR3 region has 13 residues. The DNA for the CDR3 is TGTGCCAGTAGTACAGACGGAGGCCACGAGCAGTACTTC. Amino acids: CASSTDGGHEQYF.

The chain is built from TRBV5-4 and TRBJ2-7, with D possibly being TRBD1 (5 bases). The CDR3 spans 15 residues. The V gene's germline CDR1 is SGHNT and CDR2 YYREEE (reference sequence). V lost 1 base and J lost 7, with 18 bases in between. The chain's CDR3 is CASSLTGGSLWEQYF. The CDR3 nucleotides are TGTGCCAGCAGCTTGACAGGTGGTTCTCTATGGGAGCAGTACTTC.

V usage is TRBV23-1 and J usage is TRBJ1-1; a weak D match, TRBD1 (5 bases). TRBV23-1 carries the ORF label, with uncertain function. The CDR3 loop spans 16 amino acids. V was trimmed by 2 bases and J by 0 bases, leaving 13 bases between them. The CDR3 reads CASSQQGHSLNTEAFF. As DNA, the CDR3 is TGCGCCAGCAGTCAACAAGGACATAGCCTGAACACTGAAGCTTTCTTT.

This clone occurred once. This rearrangement joins TRBV4-2 to TRBJ1-4; D is perhaps TRBD1 (5 bases). This CDR3 spans 15 amino acids. V was clipped by 1 base and J by 5 bases, with 11 bases between them. CDR1 and CDR2 from the germline V gene are LGHNA and YNFKEQ. For the CDR3, the DNA is TGTGCCAGCAGCCAAGGCCAGGGAGGGAATGAAAAACTGTTTTTT. It specifies CASSQGQGGNEKLFF.